The present entry profiles one T cell receptor (beta chain) with its context. The entry originates in a study of blood T cell repertoires in COVID-19. The overall study: Sites in the United States, Italy and Spain provided acute and convalescent COVID-19 samples. Nucleic acid was either cDNA or gDNA, and it came from T cells, B-cell-depleted T cells, or PBMCs.

Original data processing: Amplification of reference gene primers provided the estimated nucleated cell counts. Sequenced by immunoSEQ multiplex PCR; TCRdb stores in-frame clones only, minus some. V, J and clone size are taken as reported in that table, and D and trimming were inferred from the DNA itself. The sample includes approximately 130,000 clones, roughly 79% of them seen just once. The receptor comes from a human donor in a cohort sampled during active COVID-19. Sequencing was done on a sample of peripheral blood.

DNA for the CDR3: TGTGCCTGGAGTCGGGAGGAAGGTGGCTACACCTTC. As protein: CAWSREEGGYTF. The chain recombines TRBV30 with TRBJ1-2; D uncertain. Germline CDR1 and CDR2: GTSNPN and SVGIG (reference sequence). This CDR3 has 12 amino acids. The ends were cut back, 2 bases at V and 7 bases at J, with 11 bases in the middle.